This is a list of T cell receptor beta chains from one sample in a study of blood T cell repertoires in COVID-19. Here immunoSEQ multiplex PCR was the method, and the copy in TCRdb shows in-frame clones only, minus some. The repertoire includes about 210,000 clones, 84% of them detected once, and roughly 10% sits in the top ten. Sequencing was done on a sample of peripheral blood. Source of these receptors: a woman aged 80 or older with COVID-19, enrolled during active disease. CDR3s include the opening cysteine and the closing phenylalanine or tryptophan. The order of the fields is clone size, V gene, J gene, CDR3 length, D gene, CDR3 protein, CDR3 DNA. A D gene is named only where the DNA matches it firmly. Clone size is not always given. Where it is, it says once, few, many or a class for expanded clones.

size: -
V: TRBV2
J: TRBJ2-7
length: 14
D: -
CDR3: CASRLVGSSYEQYF
DNA: TGTGCCAGCAGACTAGTGGGAAGCTCCTACGAGCAGTACTTC

size: -
V: TRBV2
J: TRBJ1-6
length: 13
D: -
CDR3: CALRAGGDSPLHF
DNA: TGTGCCCTTCGGGCCGGCGGGGATTCACCCCTCCACTTT

size: -
V: TRBV28
J: TRBJ2-5
length: 13
D: TRBD2
CDR3: CASSTAGLETQYF
DNA: TGTGCCAGCAGTACAGCGGGGCTGGAGACCCAGTACTTC

size: -
V: TRBV6-2/TRBV6-3
J: TRBJ2-3
length: 14
D: -
CDR3: CASSYSDSLDTQYF
DNA: TGTGCCAGCAGTTACTCGGACTCGCTAGATACGCAGTATTTT

size: once
V: TRBV19
J: TRBJ2-3
length: 16
D: TRBD2
CDR3: CASSIRSSGVTDTQYF
DNA: TGTGCCAGTAGTATAAGATCTAGCGGTGTTACAGATACGCAGTATTTT

size: -
V: TRBV2
J: TRBJ2-5
length: 15
D: TRBD1
CDR3: CASSLQGQDQETQYF
DNA: TGTGCCAGCAGTCTGCAAGGACAGGACCAAGAGACCCAGTACTTC

size: once
V: TRBV5-4
J: TRBJ2-7
length: 15
D: TRBD2
CDR3: CASSLLAGGQYEQYF
DNA: TGTGCCAGCAGCCTTCTAGCGGGGGGCCAATACGAGCAGTACTTC

size: -
V: TRBV10-3
J: TRBJ2-3
length: 15
D: TRBD2
CDR3: CAISDGRGATDTQYF
DNA: TGTGCCATCAGTGATGGGCGGGGGGCCACAGATACGCAGTATTTT

size: -
V: TRBV29-1
J: TRBJ2-6
length: 15
D: TRBD1
CDR3: CSVRTGTAGANVLTF
DNA: TGCAGCGTGCGTACCGGGACAGCTGGGGCCAACGTCCTGACTTTC

size: -
V: TRBV21-1
J: TRBJ2-1
length: 16
D: -
CDR3: CASNGLSGGDYNEQFF
DNA: TGTGCCAGCAATGGTTTGAGCGGGGGGGACTACAATGAGCAGTTCTTC

size: -
V: TRBV5-1
J: TRBJ2-1
length: 13
D: TRBD1
CDR3: CASGQGVYNEQFF
DNA: TGCGCCAGTGGACAGGGAGTCTACAATGAGCAGTTCTTC

size: few
V: TRBV4-1
J: TRBJ1-2
length: 16
D: -
CDR3: CASSHIGRGRGGGYTF
DNA: TGCGCCAGCAGCCATATAGGGAGAGGCAGGGGCGGTGGCTACACCTTC

size: -
V: TRBV25-1
J: TRBJ1-6
length: 13
D: -
CDR3: CASSETGNSPLHF
DNA: TGTGCCAGCAGTGAAACCGGGAATTCACCCCTCCACTTT

size: -
V: TRBV2
J: TRBJ2-2
length: 22
D: TRBD1
CDR3: CASSKAPKTPGQRTLGSGELFF
DNA: TGTGCCAGCAGTAAGGCTCCAAAGACACCGGGACAGAGGACTTTAGGTTCCGGGGAGCTGTTTTTT

size: -
V: TRBV6-5
J: TRBJ2-3
length: 13
D: TRBD1
CDR3: CASMGQNTDTQYF
DNA: TGTGCCAGCATGGGACAGAACACAGATACGCAGTATTTT

size: -
V: TRBV5-4
J: TRBJ1-3
length: 16
D: TRBD1
CDR3: CASSDRTGVSGNTIYF
DNA: TGTGCCAGCAGCGACCGGACAGGGGTCTCTGGAAACACCATATATTTT

size: -
V: TRBV6-2/TRBV6-3
J: TRBJ1-2
length: 13
D: -
CDR3: CASSYRAGNGYTF
DNA: TGTGCCAGCAGTTACAGGGCAGGGAATGGCTACACCTTC

size: -
V: TRBV10-3
J: TRBJ1-4
length: 14
D: -
CDR3: CAISPGGNNEKLFF
DNA: TGTGCCATCAGTCCCGGCGGAAACAATGAAAAACTGTTTTTT

size: -
V: TRBV5-1
J: TRBJ1-2
length: 14
D: TRBD1
CDR3: CASSLPGQVYGYTF
DNA: TGCGCCAGCAGCTTGCCGGGACAGGTGTATGGCTACACCTTC

size: once
V: TRBV12-3/TRBV12-4
J: TRBJ1-3
length: 11
D: -
CDR3: CASRLGNTIYF
DNA: TGTGCCAGCCGTCTAGGAAACACCATATATTTT

size: -
V: TRBV5-6
J: TRBJ1-5
length: 16
D: -
CDR3: CASSLGAVGRNQPQHF
DNA: TGTGCCAGCAGCTTGGGGGCGGTGGGGCGAAATCAGCCCCAGCATTTT

size: -
V: TRBV28
J: TRBJ2-5
length: 12
D: TRBD1
CDR3: CASKGAGETQYF
DNA: TGTGCCAGCAAGGGGGCGGGCGAGACCCAGTACTTC